A single T cell receptor beta chain is shown here with its context. Looked up from germline, CDR1 is LNHDA and CDR2 is SQIVND (reference sequence). Unmatched junction bases numbered 9, after V lost 6 bases and J lost 5 bases. This CDR3 is 15 amino acids long. The method was immunoSEQ multiplex PCR; TCRdb's version includes in-frame clones alone and lacks a portion of them. The data show about 600,000 clones, about 96% seen once. The data were taken from a study of shared clonotypes between healthy human individuals. Sequencing was done on a sample of naive CD4+ T cells sorted from blood. Subset of the sample: CD45RA+ positively selected. This TCR was recovered from a woman aged 30 to 39 in good health. The chain employs TRBV19 and TRBJ2-1; 8 nucleotides align to TRBD2. DNA for the CDR3: TGTGCCAGTAGCAAGAGCGGGAGAGCGAACAATGAGCAGTTCTTC. Translated: CASSKSGRANNEQFF.